Following are 7 T cell receptor beta chains from one sample sequenced in a study of T cell repertoires in cytomegalovirus infection. Each CDR3 protein is one row after TCRdb ran MiXCR on the reads. The sample consists of over 250,000 distinct CDR3 sequences, less than 25% of them appearing once. These receptors have no identified antigens. Specimen: cultured PBMCs, collected from culture after CMV antigen stimulation. The receptors shown here come from a human donor in good health (CMV status not recorded). Some clones in this sample may be carry-over from other donors' samples.

This clonotype was counted many times. The chain carries TRBV7-2 and TRBJ2-3, with D unresolved. The V end was cut by 2 bases, the J end by 6 bases, with 12 bases between. This CDR3 is built from 14 residues. From germline, CDR1 is SGHTA and CDR2 FQGNSA. The CDR3 here is CASSLMSPADTQYF. In DNA, the CDR3 is TGTGCCAGCAGCTTAATGTCCCCCGCCGATACGCAGTATTTT.

V and J are TRBV19 and TRBJ2-1, with D possibly matching TRBD2 (6 bases). The germline CDR1 and CDR2 sequences are LNHDA and SQIVND (reference sequence). Trimming pared 0 bases from V and 7 bases from J, leaving 16 bases between. The CDR3 extends over 16 amino acids. The CDR3 sequence is CASSIDGQGLRNEQFF. The CDR3 DNA is TGTGCCAGTAGTATAGATGGGCAGGGACTCAGGAATGAGCAGTTCTTC.

The chain combines TRBV7-9 with TRBJ2-3; a weak D match, TRBD1 (5 bases). Trimming pared 1 base from V and 4 bases from J, leaving 12 bases between. The CDR3 has 15 amino acids. Per the germline V gene, CDR1 is SEHNR and CDR2 is FQNEAQ (reference sequence). The CDR3 nucleotides read TGTGCCAGCAGCTTAGTGATCAGGGAATCAGATACGCAGTATTTT. This encodes CASSLVIRESDTQYF.

A few counts support this clonotype. This sequence joins TRBV12-3 or TRBV12-4 and TRBJ2-3; 7 nucleotides match TRBD2. CDR3 length equals 14 residues. V lost 2 bases to trimming and J lost 5 bases; unmatched junction nucleotides: 4. The CDR3 nucleotides are TGTGCCAGCAGTTTATCCCGCGGGGGAGATACGCAGTATTTT. Its protein product is CASSLSRGGDTQYF.

A few counts support this clonotype. The CDR3 DNA reads TGTGCCAGCTCACCACAGGACAGGGGAAATACGCAGTATTTT. It translates to CASSPQDRGNTQYF. This chain uses TRBV18 with TRBJ2-3, with TRBD1 matching 9 bases. With 1 base clipped from V and 7 bases from J, the junction kept 3 bases outside the gene matches. The CDR3 consists of 14 residues. Germline values: CDR1 KGHSH, CDR2 LQKENI.

This clonotype has at least ten counts. CDR3 DNA: TGTGCCAGCACACCTCTAGGGGGAGAGACCCAGTACTTC. Residues: CASTPLGGETQYF. The chain uses TRBV7-9 and TRBJ2-5, with a possible D match to TRBD1 (6 bases). The V gene's germline CDR1 is SEHNR and CDR2 FQNEAQ (reference sequence). V lost 7 bases and J 4 bases, leaving 13 bases between the germline ends. The CDR3 contains 13 residues. Supplemented by reference TRBV7-9 and TRBJ2-5, the full variable domain reads DTGVSQNPRHKITKRGQNVTFRCDPISEHNRLYWYRQTLGQGPEFLTYFQNEAQLEKSRLLSDRFSAERPKGSFSTLEIQRTEQGDSAMYLCASTPLGGETQYFGPGTRLLVL.

This clonotype has more than one count but fewer than ten. The gene calls are TRBV5-1 and TRBJ1-5, with D unresolved. Trimming pared 0 bases from V and 4 bases from J, leaving 8 bases between. The CDR3 has 14 residues. In germline, CDR1 is SGHRS, CDR2 YFSETQ. The CDR3 bases are TGCGCCAGCAGCTTGGGCTCGTATAATCAGCCCCAGCATTTT. Translating it yields CASSLGSYNQPQHF. Using reference TRBV5-1 and TRBJ1-5 for the parts outside the CDR3, the full variable domain is KAGVTQTPRYLIKTRGQQVTLSCSPISGHRSVSWYQQTPGQGLQFLFEYFSETQRNKGNFPGRFSGRQFSNSRSEMNVSTLELGDSALYLCASSLGSYNQPQHFGDGTRLSIL.